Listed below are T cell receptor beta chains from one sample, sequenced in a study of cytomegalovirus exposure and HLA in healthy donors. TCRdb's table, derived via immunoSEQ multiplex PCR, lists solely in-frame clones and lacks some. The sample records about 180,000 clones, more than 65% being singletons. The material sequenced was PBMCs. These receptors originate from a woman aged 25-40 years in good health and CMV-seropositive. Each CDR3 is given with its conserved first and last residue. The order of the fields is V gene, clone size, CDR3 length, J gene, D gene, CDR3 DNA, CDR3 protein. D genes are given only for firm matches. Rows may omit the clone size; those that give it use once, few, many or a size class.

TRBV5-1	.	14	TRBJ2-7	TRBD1	TGCGCCAGCAGTTCTCCGGGACAGTCCTACGAGCAGTACTTC	CASSSPGQSYEQYF
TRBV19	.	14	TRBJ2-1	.	TGTGCCAGTAGTGATCGAGGAGCCTACAATGAGCAGTTCTTC	CASSDRGAYNEQFF
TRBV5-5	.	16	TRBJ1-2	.	TGTGCCAGCAGACAACACGGCAGGGAACCTAACTATGGCTACACCTTC	CASRQHGREPNYGYTF
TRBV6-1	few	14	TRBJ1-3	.	TGTGCCAGCAGTGATTCAGGGGCCGGAAACACCATATATTTT	CASSDSGAGNTIYF
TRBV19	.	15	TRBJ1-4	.	TGTGCCAGCGGGCTACAGGGAATCACTAATGAAAAACTGTTTTTT	CASGLQGITNEKLFF
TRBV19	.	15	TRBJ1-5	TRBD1	TGTGCCAGTAGTTCCCGGACAGGGGCGGGGCAGCCCCAGCATTTT	CASSSRTGAGQPQHF
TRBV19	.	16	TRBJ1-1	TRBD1	TGTGCCAGTAGTAACCTAAGGGGACAGACGAACACTGAAGCTTTCTTT	CASSNLRGQTNTEAFF
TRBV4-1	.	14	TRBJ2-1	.	TGCGCCAGCAGCCTAAGGACAGCTGTCGATGAGCAGTTCTTC	CASSLRTAVDEQFF
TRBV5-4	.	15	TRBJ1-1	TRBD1	TGTGCCAGCAGCTTGGGAGGACAGGGAAACACTGAAGCTTTCTTT	CASSLGGQGNTEAFF
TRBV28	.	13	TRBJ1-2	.	TGTGCCAGCAGTTTTAGCAGGGTCTATGGCTACACCTTC	CASSFSRVYGYTF
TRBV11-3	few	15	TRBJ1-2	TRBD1	TGTGCCAGCAGCTTCCGGGCAGGGGGGAACTATGGCTACACCTTC	CASSFRAGGNYGYTF
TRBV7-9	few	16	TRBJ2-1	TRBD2	TGTGCCAGCAGCTTAGAGTCGGGCGGGAGTTACAATGAGCAGTTCTTC	CASSLESGGSYNEQFF
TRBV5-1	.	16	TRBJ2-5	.	TGCGCCAGCAGTCTTGGACCACAAGGGGGGGGAGAGACCCAGTACTTC	CASSLGPQGGGETQYF
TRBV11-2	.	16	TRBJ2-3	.	TGTGCCAGCAGCTTCATTCGTCGGAGAAGCACAGATACGCAGTATTTT	CASSFIRRRSTDTQYF
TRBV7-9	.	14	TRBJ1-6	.	TGTGCCAGCAGCTGGGAGGGCACGAATTCACCCCTCCACTTT	CASSWEGTNSPLHF
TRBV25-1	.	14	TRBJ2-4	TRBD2	TGTGCCAGCAGAGACTACGGACTAGCGGGGATTCAGTACTTC	CASRDYGLAGIQYF
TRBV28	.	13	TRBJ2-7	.	TGTGCCAGCAGTTTTACAGTTACCTACGAGCAGTACTTC	CASSFTVTYEQYF
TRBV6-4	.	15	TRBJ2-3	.	TGTGCCAGCAGTGCGCGCGAACTCCGCACAGATACGCAGTATTTT	CASSARELRTDTQYF
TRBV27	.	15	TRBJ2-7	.	TGTGCCAGCAGTTCCGGGAAAGATATAACCTACGAGCAGTACTTC	CASSSGKDITYEQYF
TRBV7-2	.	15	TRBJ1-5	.	TGTGCCAGCACCGAAGGGGCAGGCGCGGGGCAGCCCCAGCATTTT	CASTEGAGAGQPQHF
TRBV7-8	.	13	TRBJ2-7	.	TGTGCCAGCAGCCCTGTGTTGTCCTACGAGCAGTACTTC	CASSPVLSYEQYF
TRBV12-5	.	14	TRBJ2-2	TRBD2	TGTGCTAGTGTTAACGACCGCGGGGGCGGGGAGCTGTTTTTT	CASVNDRGGGELFF
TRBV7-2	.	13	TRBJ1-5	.	TGTGCCAGCAGCCAGGACAACAATCAGCCCCAGCATTTT	CASSQDNNQPQHF
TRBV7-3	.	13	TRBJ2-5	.	TGTGCCAGCAGCTTTAGCCCAAGGGAGACCCAGTACTTC	CASSFSPRETQYF
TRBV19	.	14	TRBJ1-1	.	TGTGCCAGTAGTATCAAGGACATGAACACTGAAGCTTTCTTT	CASSIKDMNTEAFF
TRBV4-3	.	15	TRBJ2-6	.	TGCGCCAGCAGCCTGGCGGGGACTGGGGCCAACGGCCTGACTTTC	CASSLAGTGANGLTF
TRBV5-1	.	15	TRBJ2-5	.	TGCGCCAGCAGCTTGCCAAAACTAGGTCGAGAGACCCAGTACTTC	CASSLPKLGRETQYF
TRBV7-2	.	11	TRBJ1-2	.	TGTGCCAGCAGCTCAGACTATGGCTACACCTTC	CASSSDYGYTF
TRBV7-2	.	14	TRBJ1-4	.	TGTGCCAGCAGACCTGACAGGAATTGGGAAAAACTGTTTTTT	CASRPDRNWEKLFF
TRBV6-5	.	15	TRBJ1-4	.	TGTGCCAGCAGTTACTCGACACGGGGAGGGGAAAAACTGTTTTTT	CASSYSTRGGEKLFF
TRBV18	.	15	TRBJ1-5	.	TGTGCCAGCTCACCACCGGGGAGCGGCAATCAGCCCCAGCATTTT	CASSPPGSGNQPQHF
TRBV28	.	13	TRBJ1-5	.	TGTGCCAGCAGACAAGGGGGGGATCAGCCCCAGCATTTT	CASRQGGDQPQHF
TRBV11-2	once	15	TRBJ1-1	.	TGTGCCAGCAGCTTAGGAGCCTCGGGGTTCACTGAAGCTTTCTTT	CASSLGASGFTEAFF
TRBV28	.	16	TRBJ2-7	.	TGTGCCAGCAGTTTCGCTCAGGGGCCCCAGTCCTACGAGCAGTACTTC	CASSFAQGPQSYEQYF
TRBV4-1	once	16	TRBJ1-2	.	TGCGCCAGCAGCTCTGGGCTGGGGCCTGCTAACTATGGCTACACCTTC	CASSSGLGPANYGYTF
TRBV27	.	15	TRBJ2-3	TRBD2	TGTGCCAGCAGTCCCGGACTAGCGGGGACCGATACGCAGTATTTT	CASSPGLAGTDTQYF
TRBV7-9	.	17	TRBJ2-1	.	TGTGCCAGCAGCTTAGCCTTCTCCTCTGACTCCGGCGGTGAGCAGTTCTTC	CASSLAFSSDSGGEQFF